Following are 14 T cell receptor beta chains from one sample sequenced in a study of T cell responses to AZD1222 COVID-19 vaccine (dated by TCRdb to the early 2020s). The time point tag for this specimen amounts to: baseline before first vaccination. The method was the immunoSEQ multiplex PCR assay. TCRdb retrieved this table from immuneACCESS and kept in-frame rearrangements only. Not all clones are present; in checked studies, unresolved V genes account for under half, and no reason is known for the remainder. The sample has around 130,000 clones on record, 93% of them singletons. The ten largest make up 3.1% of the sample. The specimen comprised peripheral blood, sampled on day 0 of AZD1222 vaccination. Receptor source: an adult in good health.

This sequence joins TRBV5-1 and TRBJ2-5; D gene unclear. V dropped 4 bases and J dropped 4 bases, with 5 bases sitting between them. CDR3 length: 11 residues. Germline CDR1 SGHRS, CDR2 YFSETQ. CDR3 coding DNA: TGCGCCAGCAGCATGGGAGAGACCCAGTACTTC. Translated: CASSMGETQYF.

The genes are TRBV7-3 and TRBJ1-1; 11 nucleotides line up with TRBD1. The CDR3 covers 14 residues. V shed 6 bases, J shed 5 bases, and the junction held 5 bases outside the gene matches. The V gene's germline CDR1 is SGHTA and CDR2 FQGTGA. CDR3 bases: TGTGCCAGCAGTAAGGGACAGGGGGAGACTGAAGCTTTCTTT. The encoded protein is CASSKGQGETEAFF.

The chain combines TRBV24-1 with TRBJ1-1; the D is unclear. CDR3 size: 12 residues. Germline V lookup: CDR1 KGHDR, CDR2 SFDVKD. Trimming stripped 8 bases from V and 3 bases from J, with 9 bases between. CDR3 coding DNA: TGTGCCACCACCCGAACGGACACTGAAGCTTTCTTT. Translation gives CATTRTDTEAFF.

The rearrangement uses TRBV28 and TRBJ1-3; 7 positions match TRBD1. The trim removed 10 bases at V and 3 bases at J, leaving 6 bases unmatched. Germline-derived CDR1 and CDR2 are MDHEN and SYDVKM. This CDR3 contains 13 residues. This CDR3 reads CATSTGNGNTIYF. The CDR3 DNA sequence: TGTGCCACCTCGACAGGGAATGGAAACACCATATATTTT.

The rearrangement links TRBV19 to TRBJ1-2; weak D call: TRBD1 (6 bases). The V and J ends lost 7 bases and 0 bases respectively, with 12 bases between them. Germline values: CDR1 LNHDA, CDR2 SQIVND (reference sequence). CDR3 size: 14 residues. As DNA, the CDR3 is TGTGCCAGTAACCCGGGACACGCTAACTATGGCTACACCTTC. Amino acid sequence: CASNPGHANYGYTF.

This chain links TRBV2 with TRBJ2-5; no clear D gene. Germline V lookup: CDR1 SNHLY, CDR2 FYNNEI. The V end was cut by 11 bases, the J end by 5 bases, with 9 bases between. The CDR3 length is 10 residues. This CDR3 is CAVLKETQYF. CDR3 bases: TGTGCCGTTTTGAAGGAGACCCAGTACTTC.

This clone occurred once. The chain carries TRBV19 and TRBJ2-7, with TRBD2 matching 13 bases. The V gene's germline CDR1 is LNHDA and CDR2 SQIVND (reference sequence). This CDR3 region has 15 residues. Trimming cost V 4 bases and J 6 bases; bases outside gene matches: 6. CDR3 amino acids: CASSNGLAGVGEQYF. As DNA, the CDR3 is TGTGCCAGTAGTAACGGACTAGCGGGAGTTGGCGAGCAGTACTTC.

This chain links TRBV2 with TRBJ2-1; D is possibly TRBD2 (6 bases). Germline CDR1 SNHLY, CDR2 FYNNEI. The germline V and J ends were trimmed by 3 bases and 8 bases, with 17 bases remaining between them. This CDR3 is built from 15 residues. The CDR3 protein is CASSDGGTPYDEQFF. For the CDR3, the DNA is TGTGCCAGCAGTGATGGGGGGACGCCTTATGATGAGCAGTTCTTC.

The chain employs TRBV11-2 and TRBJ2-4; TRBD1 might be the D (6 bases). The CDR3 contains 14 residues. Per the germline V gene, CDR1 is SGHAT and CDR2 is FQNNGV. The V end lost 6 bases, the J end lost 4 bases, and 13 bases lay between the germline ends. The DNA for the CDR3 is TGTGCCAGCAGAAGGATCGGGACAAAAAACATTCAGTACTTC. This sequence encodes CASRRIGTKNIQYF. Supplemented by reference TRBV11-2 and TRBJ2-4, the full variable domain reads EAGVAQSPRYKIIEKRQSVAFWCNPISGHATLYWYQQILGQGPKLLIQFQNNGVVDDSQLPKDRFSAERLKGVDSTLKIQPAKLEDSAVYLCASRRIGTKNIQYFGAGTRLSVL.

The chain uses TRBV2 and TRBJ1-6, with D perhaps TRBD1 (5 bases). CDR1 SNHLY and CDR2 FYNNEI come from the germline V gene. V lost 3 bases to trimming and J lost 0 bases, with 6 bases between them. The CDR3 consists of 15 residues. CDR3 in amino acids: CASSDRASYNSPLHF. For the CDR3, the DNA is TGTGCCAGCAGTGACAGGGCCTCCTATAATTCACCCCTCCACTTT.

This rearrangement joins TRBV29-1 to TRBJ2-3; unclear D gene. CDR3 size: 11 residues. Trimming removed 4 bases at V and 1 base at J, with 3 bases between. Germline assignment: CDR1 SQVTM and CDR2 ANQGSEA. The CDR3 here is CSVAGTDTQYF. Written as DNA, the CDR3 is TGCAGCGTTGCTGGCACAGATACGCAGTATTTT.

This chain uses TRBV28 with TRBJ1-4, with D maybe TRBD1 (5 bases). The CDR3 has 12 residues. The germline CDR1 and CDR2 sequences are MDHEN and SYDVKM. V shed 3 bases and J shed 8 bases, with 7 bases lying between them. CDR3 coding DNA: TGTGCCAGCAGTTTTGACAGAGAAAAACTGTTTTTT. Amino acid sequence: CASSFDREKLFF. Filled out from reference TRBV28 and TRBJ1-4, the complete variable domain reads DVKVTQSSRYLVKRTGEKVFLECVQDMDHENMFWYRQDPGLGLRLIYFSYDVKMKEKGDIPEGYSVSREKKERFSLILESASTNQTSMYLCASSFDREKLFFGSGTQLSVL.

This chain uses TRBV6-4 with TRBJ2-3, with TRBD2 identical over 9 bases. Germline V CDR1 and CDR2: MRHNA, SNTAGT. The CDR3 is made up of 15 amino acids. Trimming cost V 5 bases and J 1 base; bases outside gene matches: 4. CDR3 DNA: TGTGCCAGCAGTCCCATAGCGGGAGGCACAGATACGCAGTATTTT. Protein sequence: CASSPIAGGTDTQYF.

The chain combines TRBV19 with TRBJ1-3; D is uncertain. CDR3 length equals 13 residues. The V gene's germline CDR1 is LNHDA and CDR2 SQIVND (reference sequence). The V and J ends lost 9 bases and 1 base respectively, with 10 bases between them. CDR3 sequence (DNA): TGTGCCAGCCGTCATAGGTCTGGAAACACCATATATTTT. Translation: CASRHRSGNTIYF.